The sequence of this TCR beta chain was determined in a study of cytomegalovirus exposure and HLA in healthy donors. For the study at large: One earlier analysis, a look at 180 million or so T cells, found approximately 120 million unique TCR beta sequences. General study results and limits: Later, TCR association rates were found to vary by HLA locus, highest for DRB1 and lowest for HLA-C.

PCR employed 60 Vbeta and 13 Jbeta primers. Generated by immunoSEQ multiplex PCR, the TCRdb table keeps only in-frame clones and is missing some. Of under 200,000 clones listed, 71% are singletons. V lost 4 bases to trimming and J lost 4 bases; unmatched junction nucleotides: 6. Germline V gene lookup returns CDR1 MDHEN and CDR2 SYDVKM. The CDR3 has 15 amino acids. Concerning this clone: Its antigen remains unknown.

The sequenced sample consisted of PBMCs. This sequence was found in a woman in her 30s in good health and CMV-seronegative. The chain links TRBV28 to TRBJ1-4, with TRBD1 matching 7 bases. The CDR3 region is CASSSTGTDNEKLFF. The CDR3 DNA sequence: TGTGCCAGCAGTTCGACAGGGACCGATAATGAAAAACTGTTTTTT.